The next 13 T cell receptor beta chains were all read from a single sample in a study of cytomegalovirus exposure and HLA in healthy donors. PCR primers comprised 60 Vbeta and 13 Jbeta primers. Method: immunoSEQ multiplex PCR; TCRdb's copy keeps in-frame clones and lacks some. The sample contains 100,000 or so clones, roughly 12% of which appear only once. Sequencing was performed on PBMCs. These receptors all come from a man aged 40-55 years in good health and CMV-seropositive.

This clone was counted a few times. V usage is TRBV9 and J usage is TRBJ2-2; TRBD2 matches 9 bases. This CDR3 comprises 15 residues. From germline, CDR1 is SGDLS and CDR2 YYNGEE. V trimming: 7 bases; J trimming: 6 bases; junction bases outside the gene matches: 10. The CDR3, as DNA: TGTGCCAGCGGGCCGAAGCGGGAGGAACCCGGGGAGCTGTTTTTT. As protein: CASGPKREEPGELFF.

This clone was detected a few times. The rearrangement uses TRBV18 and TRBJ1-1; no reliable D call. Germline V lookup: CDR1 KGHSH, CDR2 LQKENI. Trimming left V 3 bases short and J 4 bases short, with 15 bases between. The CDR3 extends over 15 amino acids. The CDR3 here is CASSPFEALGTEAFF. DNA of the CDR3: TGTGCCAGCTCACCGTTCGAGGCGCTCGGCACTGAAGCTTTCTTT.

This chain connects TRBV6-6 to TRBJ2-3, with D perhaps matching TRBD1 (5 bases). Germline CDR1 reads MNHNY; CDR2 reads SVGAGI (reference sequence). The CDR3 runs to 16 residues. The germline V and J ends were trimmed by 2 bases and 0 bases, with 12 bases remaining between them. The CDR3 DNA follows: TGTGCCAGCAGTTACGTAGTCTCAGGGAGCACAGATACGCAGTATTTT. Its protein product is CASSYVVSGSTDTQYF.

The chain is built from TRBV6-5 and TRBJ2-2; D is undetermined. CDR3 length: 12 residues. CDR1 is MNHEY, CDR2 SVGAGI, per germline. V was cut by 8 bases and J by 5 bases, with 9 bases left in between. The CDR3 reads CASGLRTGELFF. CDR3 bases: TGTGCCAGCGGGTTGCGGACCGGGGAGCTGTTTTTT.

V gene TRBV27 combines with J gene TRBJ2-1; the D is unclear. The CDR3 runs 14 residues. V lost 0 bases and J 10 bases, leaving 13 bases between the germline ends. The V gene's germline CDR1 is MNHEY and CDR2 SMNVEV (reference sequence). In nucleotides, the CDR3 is TGTGCCAGCAGTTTATCGATACTCCTCAGGGAGCAGTTCTTC. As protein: CASSLSILLREQFF.

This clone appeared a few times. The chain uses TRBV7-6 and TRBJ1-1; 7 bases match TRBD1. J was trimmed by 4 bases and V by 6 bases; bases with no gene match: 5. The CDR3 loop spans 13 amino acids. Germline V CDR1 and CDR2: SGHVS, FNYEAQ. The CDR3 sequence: CASRSRGATEAFF. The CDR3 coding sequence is TGTGCCAGCAGATCCAGGGGGGCCACTGAAGCTTTCTTT.

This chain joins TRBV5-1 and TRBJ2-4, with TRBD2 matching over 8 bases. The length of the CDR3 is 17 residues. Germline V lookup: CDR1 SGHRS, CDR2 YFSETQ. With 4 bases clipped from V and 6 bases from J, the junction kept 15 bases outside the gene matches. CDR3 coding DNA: TGCGCCAGCAGCCCCGACGCGGGGGGCAACTTGAGAAACATTCAGTACTTC. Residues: CASSPDAGGNLRNIQYF.

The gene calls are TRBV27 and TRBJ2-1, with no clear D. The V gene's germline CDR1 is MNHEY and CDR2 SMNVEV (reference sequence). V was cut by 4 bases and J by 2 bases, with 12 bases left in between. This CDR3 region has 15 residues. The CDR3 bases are TGTGCCAGCAGTTCACTTGGTTCCCCCTACAATGAGCAGTTCTTC. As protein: CASSSLGSPYNEQFF.

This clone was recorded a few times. CDR3 sequence reads: CASSLRGTEAFF. In DNA, the CDR3 is TGTGCCAGCAGTCTCCGGGGGACTGAAGCTTTCTTT. V gene TRBV6-5 combines with J gene TRBJ1-1; a possible D gene is TRBD1 (5 bases). With 5 bases removed from V and 5 bases from J, the gap between germline ends came to 9 bases. The CDR3 covers 12 residues. The germline V gene encodes CDR1 MNHEY and CDR2 SVGAGI.

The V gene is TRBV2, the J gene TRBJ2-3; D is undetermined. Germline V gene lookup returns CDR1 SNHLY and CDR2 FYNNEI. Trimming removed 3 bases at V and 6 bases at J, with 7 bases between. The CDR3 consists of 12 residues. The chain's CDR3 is CASSERWDTQYF. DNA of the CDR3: TGTGCCAGCAGTGAGCGCTGGGATACGCAGTATTTT.

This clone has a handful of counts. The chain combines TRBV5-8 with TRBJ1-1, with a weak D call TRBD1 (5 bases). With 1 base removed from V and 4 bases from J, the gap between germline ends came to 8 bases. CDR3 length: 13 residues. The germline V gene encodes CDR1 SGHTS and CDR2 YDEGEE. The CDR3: CASSLWGGTEAFF. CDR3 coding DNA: TGTGCCAGCAGCTTGTGGGGGGGCACTGAAGCTTTCTTT. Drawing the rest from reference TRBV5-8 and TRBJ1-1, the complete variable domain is EAGVTQSPTHLIKTRGQQATLRCSPISGHTSVYWYQQALGLGLQFLLWYDEGEERNRGNFPPRFSGRQFPNYSSELNVNALELEDSALYLCASSLWGGTEAFFGQGTRLTVV.

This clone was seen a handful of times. The CDR3 nucleotides are TGTGCCAGCAGCCCGCGACAGAGTGCGAACACTGAAGCTTTCTTT. It specifies CASSPRQSANTEAFF. The chain couples TRBV13 to TRBJ1-1; D is perhaps TRBD1 (5 bases). V lost 5 bases to trimming and J lost 1 base, with 14 bases between them. Germline V gene lookup returns CDR1 PRHDT and CDR2 FYEKMQ (reference sequence). The CDR3 is made up of 15 amino acids.

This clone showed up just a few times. CDR3 sequence reads: CASSEGPGGSLYEQYF. CDR3 coding DNA: TGTGCCAGCAGTGAAGGTCCGGGAGGGTCACTTTACGAGCAGTACTTC. The chain recombines TRBV2 with TRBJ2-7, with 8 bases that match TRBD2. The V gene's germline CDR1 is SNHLY and CDR2 FYNNEI. The CDR3 runs to 16 residues. V shed 1 base and J 4 bases; nucleotides not matched to a gene: 9.